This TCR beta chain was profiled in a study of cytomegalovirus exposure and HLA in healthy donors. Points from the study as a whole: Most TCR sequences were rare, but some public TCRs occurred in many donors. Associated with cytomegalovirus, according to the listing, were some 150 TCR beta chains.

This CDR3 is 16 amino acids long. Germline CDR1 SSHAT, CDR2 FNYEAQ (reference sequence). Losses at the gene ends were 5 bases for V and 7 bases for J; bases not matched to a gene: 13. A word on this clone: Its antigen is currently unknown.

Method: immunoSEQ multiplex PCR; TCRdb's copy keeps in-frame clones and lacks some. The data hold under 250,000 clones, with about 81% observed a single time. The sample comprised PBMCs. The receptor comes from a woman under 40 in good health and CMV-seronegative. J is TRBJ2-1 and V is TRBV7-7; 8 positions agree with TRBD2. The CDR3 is CASSPLAGGLVNEQFF. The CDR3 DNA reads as TGTGCCAGCAGCCCCTTGGCGGGAGGCTTAGTGAATGAGCAGTTCTTC.